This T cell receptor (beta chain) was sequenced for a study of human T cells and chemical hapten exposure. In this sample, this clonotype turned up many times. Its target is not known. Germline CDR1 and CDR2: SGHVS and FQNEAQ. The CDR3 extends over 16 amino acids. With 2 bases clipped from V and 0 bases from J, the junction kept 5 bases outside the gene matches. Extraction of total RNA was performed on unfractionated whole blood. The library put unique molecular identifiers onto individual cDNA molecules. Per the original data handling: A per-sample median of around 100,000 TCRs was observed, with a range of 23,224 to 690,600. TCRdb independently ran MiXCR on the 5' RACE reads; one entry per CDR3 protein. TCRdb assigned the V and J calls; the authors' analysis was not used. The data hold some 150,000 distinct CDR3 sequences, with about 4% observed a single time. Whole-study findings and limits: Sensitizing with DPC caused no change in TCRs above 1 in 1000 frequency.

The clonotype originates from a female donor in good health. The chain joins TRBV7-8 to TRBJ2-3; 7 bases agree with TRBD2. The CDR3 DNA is TGTGCCAGCAGCTTACTGAGCGGGACTAGCACAGATACGCAGTATTTT. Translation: CASSLLSGTSTDTQYF.